Following are 18 T cell receptor beta chains from one sample sequenced in a study of early stage breast cancer tumors. Sequencing used immunoSEQ multiplex PCR; TCRdb keeps in-frame clones, though not all of them. The sample has several thousand clones, 66% seen once. The sequenced sample consisted of breast tumor tissue. The origin of the receptors is a person in their fifties with breast cancer.

The chain couples TRBV7-3 to TRBJ2-1; possible D gene TRBD2, 5 bases. The V gene lost 4 bases and the J gene lost 9 bases, with 16 bases spanning the gap. Germline-derived CDR1 and CDR2 are SGHTA and FQGTGA. The CDR3 contains 14 residues. CDR3 region: CASSSDVAIGEQFF. DNA of the CDR3: TGTGCCAGCAGCTCGGATGTAGCGATAGGTGAGCAGTTCTTC.

The V gene is TRBV25-1, the J gene TRBJ1-5; TRBD1 agrees at 8 bases. The CDR3 extends over 14 amino acids. Germline V lookup: CDR1 MGHDK, CDR2 SYGVNS. Losses at the gene ends were 6 bases for V and 3 bases for J; bases not matched to a gene: 4. For the CDR3, the DNA is TGTGCCAGCAGAGGACAGGGTGTCAATCAGCCCCAGCATTTT. It codes for CASRGQGVNQPQHF.

J is TRBJ1-4 and V is TRBV2, with TRBD1 matching over 8 bases. The CDR3 contains 14 residues. Losses at the gene ends were 4 bases for V and 5 bases for J; bases not matched to a gene: 3. CDR1 and CDR2 (germline): SNHLY, FYNNEI. DNA of the CDR3: TGTGCCAGCAGTGTTGACAGGGGAAATGAAAAACTGTTTTTT. This sequence encodes CASSVDRGNEKLFF.

The gene calls are TRBV9 and TRBJ2-7; D tentatively reads TRBD1 or TRBD2 (5 bases each). This CDR3 spans 15 amino acids. V gave up 0 bases and J gave up 3 bases, with 13 bases separating them. Germline loops: CDR1 SGDLS, CDR2 YYNGEE. This chain's CDR3 is CASSVGWDPVYEQYF. As DNA, the CDR3 is TGTGCCAGCAGCGTAGGTTGGGACCCGGTCTACGAGCAGTACTTC.

The V gene is TRBV6-1, the J gene TRBJ2-3; no reliable D call. The CDR3 loop spans 10 amino acids. Trimming removed 3 bases at V and 8 bases at J, with 3 bases between. Germline assignment: CDR1 MNHNS and CDR2 SASEGT. The CDR3 is CASSEITQYF. CDR3 DNA: TGTGCCAGCAGTGAGATTACGCAGTATTTT.

This clone was observed a few times. The V call is TRBV10-3, the J call TRBJ2-7, with TRBD1 identical over 11 bases. The CDR3 runs 14 residues. Germline values: CDR1 ENHRY, CDR2 SYGVKD. Trimming cost V 3 bases and J 5 bases; bases outside gene matches: 3. This chain's CDR3 is CAISDPGQGDEQYF. CDR3 in DNA: TGTGCCATCAGTGATCCGGGACAGGGGGACGAGCAGTACTTC.

This clone was seen a few times. The CDR3, as DNA: TGTGCCAGTAACACCTATCGACAGAGCACAGATACGCAGTATTTT. It codes for CASNTYRQSTDTQYF. The chain joins TRBV19 to TRBJ2-3, with D possibly matching TRBD1 (5 bases). Germline loops: CDR1 LNHDA, CDR2 SQIVND (reference sequence). Trimming removed 7 bases from V and 0 bases from J, with 14 bases in between. This CDR3 is built from 15 residues.

This clone was seen a handful of times. V usage is TRBV27 and J usage is TRBJ1-2; 9 bases line up with TRBD1. CDR1 and CDR2 from the germline V gene are MNHEY and SMNVEV (reference sequence). The CDR3 length is 15 residues. The V segment lost 3 bases and the J segment 4 bases; nucleotides outside the gene matches: 6. For the CDR3, the DNA is TGTGCCAGCAGTTTTTTACAGGGGGCTTCCTATGGCTACACCTTC. Translating gives CASSFLQGASYGYTF.

This chain uses TRBV2 with TRBJ1-1; D is perhaps TRBD1 (5 bases). Per germline, CDR1 SNHLY and CDR2 FYNNEI. Trimming removed 3 bases at V and 8 bases at J, with 10 bases between. The CDR3 has 12 amino acids. The CDR3 sequence is CASSEARAEAFF. CDR3 sequence (DNA): TGTGCCAGCAGTGAGGCCAGGGCCGAAGCTTTCTTT.

The genes are TRBV5-5 and TRBJ2-5; 12 bases align to TRBD2. V lost 3 bases and J lost 5; bases outside the gene matches: 8. CDR1 and CDR2 (germline): SGHKS, YYEKEE (reference sequence). The CDR3 has 16 amino acids. CDR3 in amino acids: CASSSVTSGGGETQYF. The CDR3 DNA follows: TGTGCCAGCAGCTCCGTGACTAGCGGGGGCGGGGAGACCCAGTACTTC.

The chain has TRBV4-1 and TRBJ2-4, with D possibly being TRBD1 (6 bases). The length of the CDR3 is 15 residues. Germline V gene data show CDR1 as MGHRA and CDR2 as YSYEKL. V lost 0 bases and J lost 0, with 6 bases in between. CDR3 nucleotide sequence: TGCGCCAGCAGCCAAGAAGGGGGAGCCAAAAACATTCAGTACTTC. Translating it yields CASSQEGGAKNIQYF.

This clone was detected only a few times. This rearrangement joins TRBV2 to TRBJ1-2, with 9 bases aligning to TRBD1. With V trimmed by 5 bases and J by 1 base, 8 bases remained unmatched. Germline V CDR1 and CDR2: SNHLY, FYNNEI. There are 16 residues in the CDR3. This CDR3 reads CASSSGTGPSNYGYTF. DNA for the CDR3: TGTGCCAGCAGTTCCGGGACAGGGCCCAGTAACTATGGCTACACCTTC.

This clone occurred a few times. V usage is TRBV6-1 and J usage is TRBJ2-5; TRBD2 aligns across 7 bases. CDR1 is MNHNS, CDR2 SASEGT, per germline. J lost 5 bases, V lost 4 bases, and 10 bases had no gene match. The CDR3 length is 15 residues. The CDR3 sequence is CASSVVREARETQYF. The CDR3 bases are TGTGCCAGCAGTGTTGTACGGGAGGCCCGGGAGACCCAGTACTTC.

The rearrangement joins TRBV5-1 to TRBJ2-7, with 8 bases aligning to TRBD2. The V and J ends lost 5 bases and 3 bases, in that order; junction bases with no gene match: 7. Germline CDR1 and CDR2: SGHRS and YFSETQ. There are 14 residues in the CDR3. The CDR3 DNA is TGCGCCAGCAGTCGGGGAAGCGGGAGCTACGAGCAGTACTTC. It codes for CASSRGSGSYEQYF.

There are a few counts of this clone. V and J are TRBV19 and TRBJ1-5, with D tentatively TRBD1 (5 bases). The CDR3 is 16 amino acids. The ends were cut back, 5 bases at V and 0 bases at J, with 14 bases in the middle. The germline gives CDR1 LNHDA, CDR2 SQIVND (reference sequence). The CDR3 coding sequence is TGTGCCAGTAGTGCCCTGACAGTTAATAGCAATCAGCCCCAGCATTTT. It yields the protein CASSALTVNSNQPQHF.

The sample holds a few counts of this clone. The chain uses TRBV30 and TRBJ1-4; D is uncertain. Germline CDR1 and CDR2: GTSNPN and SVGIG (reference sequence). There are 11 residues in the CDR3. With 2 bases removed from V and 8 bases from J, the gap between germline ends came to 6 bases. The CDR3 sequence: CAWSREEKLFF. In DNA form, the CDR3 reads TGTGCCTGGAGTCGGGAGGAAAAACTGTTTTTT.

The V call is TRBV7-9, the J call TRBJ2-2; D not certain. CDR1 is SEHNR, CDR2 FQNEAQ, per germline (reference sequence). With 9 bases removed from V and 2 bases from J, the gap between germline ends came to 7 bases. CDR3 size: 12 residues. CDR3 nucleotides: TGTGCCAGGCTGGTAAACACCGGGGAGCTGTTTTTT. Its protein product is CARLVNTGELFF.

The J gene is TRBJ1-1, the V gene TRBV5-5; no clear D. In germline, CDR1 is SGHKS, CDR2 YYEKEE (reference sequence). The ends were cut back, 1 base at V and 1 base at J, with 5 bases in the middle. This CDR3 is 13 amino acids long. This chain's CDR3 is CASSLLWNTEAFF. The CDR3 DNA sequence: TGTGCCAGCAGCTTGCTGTGGAACACTGAAGCTTTCTTT.